The 4 T cell receptor beta chains below all came from one sample that was sequenced in a study of tumor-infiltrating lymphocytes in primary liver carcinoma. The authors made TCR beta cDNA from around 500 ng total RNA with a constant-region primer. It was through three nested multiplex PCR rounds of slightly modified ARM-PCR that TCR beta libraries arose. TRBV1-TRBV30 forward and Cbeta reverse primers drove the first two roughly 10-cycle rounds. TCRdb analysed the multiplex PCR reads with MiXCR anew, one entry per CDR3 protein. The table includes about 50,000 distinct CDR3 sequences, about 80% detected once. Both RNA and DNA were isolated together from approximately 20-30 mg of bulk tissue that had not been sorted. The sequenced material came from liver tumor tissue from sampling region 5. The subset was: tumor region T5, tumor centre. Receptor source: a man aged 35-49 years with primary liver carcinoma and hepatitis B virus infection.

A remark on this clonotype: The junction shows a germline mismatch at one end, possibly a read error. This rearrangement joins TRBV5-1 to TRBJ2-1, with 14 positions matching TRBD2. Germline CDR1 reads SGHRS; CDR2 reads YFSETQ. CDR3 size: 14 residues. DNA for the CDR3: TGCGCCAACAGCGCAACGGGACTAGCGGGGGAGCAGCTCTTC. This gives the protein CANSATGLAGEQLF.

A single count supports this clonotype. The chain recombines TRBV6-5 with TRBJ2-7; no reliable D call. The V and J ends lost 7 bases and 0 bases respectively, with 10 bases between them. Germline V gene sequence: CDR1 MNHEY, CDR2 SVGAGI. The CDR3 covers 13 residues. This CDR3 reads CASKPGFSYEQYF. The CDR3 coding sequence is TGTGCCAGCAAGCCCGGATTCTCCTACGAGCAGTACTTC.

This clonotype has just a few counts. Here the CDR3 omits its conserved ending phenylalanine or tryptophan, so a read error is the likely source. V is TRBV11-3 and J is TRBJ2-1; tentatively, D is TRBD1 (5 bases). Germline CDR1 reads SGHNT; CDR2 reads YENEEA. CDR3 length: 15 amino acids. As DNA, the CDR3 is TGTGCCAGTTGCTTAAGACAGAGCTCCTACAATGAACAGTTCTCC. Translating it yields CASCLRQSSYNEQFS.

This chain links TRBV4-3 with TRBJ1-5; possibly TRBD1 or TRBD2 for D (5 bases each). Near its end, the DNA agrees better with TRBJ2-3, so the J call may be wrong. CDR3 length: 13 amino acids. Germline V lookup: CDR1 LGHNA, CDR2 YSLEER. This chain's CDR3 is CASSQSTGQPQYF. CDR3 DNA sequence: TGCGCCAGCAGCCAGTCCACGGGGCAGCCCCAGTATTTT.